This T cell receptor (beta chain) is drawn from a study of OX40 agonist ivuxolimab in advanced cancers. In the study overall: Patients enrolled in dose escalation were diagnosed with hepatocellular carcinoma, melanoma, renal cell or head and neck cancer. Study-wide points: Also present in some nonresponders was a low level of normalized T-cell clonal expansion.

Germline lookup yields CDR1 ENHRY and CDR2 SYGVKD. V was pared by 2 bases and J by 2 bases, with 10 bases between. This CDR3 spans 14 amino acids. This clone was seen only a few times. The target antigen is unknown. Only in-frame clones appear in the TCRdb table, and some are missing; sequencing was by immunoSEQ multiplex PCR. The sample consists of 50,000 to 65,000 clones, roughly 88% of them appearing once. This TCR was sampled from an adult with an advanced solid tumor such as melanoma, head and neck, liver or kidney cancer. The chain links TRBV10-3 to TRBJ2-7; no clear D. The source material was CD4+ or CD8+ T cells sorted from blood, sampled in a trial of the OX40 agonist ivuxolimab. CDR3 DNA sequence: TGTGCCATCAGTGAGGGGTTCGGGCCCTACGAGCAGTACTTC. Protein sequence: CAISEGFGPYEQYF.